This T cell receptor beta chain was identified in a study of blood T cell repertoires in COVID-19. Study-wide background: Samples came from the United States, Italy and Spain, spanning acute and convalescent COVID-19. Sample material is recorded as cDNA or gDNA derived from T cells, B-cell-depleted T cells, or PBMCs.

V shed 2 bases and J 8 bases; nucleotides not matched to a gene: 8. The CDR3 runs 16 residues. Germline V gene data show CDR1 as LGHDT and CDR2 as YNNKEL (reference sequence). How the authors handled the data: Using reference gene primer amplification, nucleated cell counts were estimated. The data were produced by immunoSEQ multiplex PCR, yet TCRdb's version contains in-frame clones alone and is incomplete. The DNA was the basis for D and trimming; V, J and clone size are from that table. The repertoire holds 200,000 to 250,000 clones, with about 86% as singletons. Source material: peripheral blood. J is TRBJ2-1 and V is TRBV3-1 (or the pseudogene TRBV3-2); 11 bases align to TRBD2. The TCR was taken from a man in his sixties who had recovered from COVID-19. DNA of the CDR3: TGTGCCAGCAGCCAAATTCTAGCGGGAGGTAGCGATGAGCAGTTCTTC. Protein sequence: CASSQILAGGSDEQFF.